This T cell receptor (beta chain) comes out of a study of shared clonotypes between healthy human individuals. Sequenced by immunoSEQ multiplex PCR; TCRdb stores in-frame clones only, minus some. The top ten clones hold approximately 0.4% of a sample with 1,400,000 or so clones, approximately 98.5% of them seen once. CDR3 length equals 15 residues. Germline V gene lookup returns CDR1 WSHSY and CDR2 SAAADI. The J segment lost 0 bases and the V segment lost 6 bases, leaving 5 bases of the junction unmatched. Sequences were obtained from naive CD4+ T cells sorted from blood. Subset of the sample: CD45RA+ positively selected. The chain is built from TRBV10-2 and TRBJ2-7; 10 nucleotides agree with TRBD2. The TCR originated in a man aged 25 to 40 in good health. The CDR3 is CASRASSGSSYEQYF. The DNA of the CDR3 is TGCGCCAGCAGAGCCTCTAGCGGGAGCTCCTACGAGCAGTACTTC.